This TCR beta chain stems from a study of cytomegalovirus exposure and HLA in healthy donors. Study-wide points: Sequencing likely generated an artifact that appeared as a cluster of highly shared sequence variants.

This clone has just one count. Its antigen is still unknown. Germline V gives CDR1 MNHEY, CDR2 SMNVEV (reference sequence). There are 15 residues in the CDR3. V lost 5 bases, J lost 1 base, and 8 bases stayed unmatched. This PCR relied on a set of 60 Vbeta primers and 13 Jbeta primers. Assay: immunoSEQ multiplex PCR; the TCRdb copy retains only in-frame clones and omits some. In the table there are some 140,000 clones, 65% to 85% of which are singletons. The chain employs TRBV27 and TRBJ2-7; 7 bases fit TRBD1. This clonotype was sampled from a woman aged 35 to 49 in good health and CMV-seropositive. The sequencing input was PBMCs. This chain's CDR3 is CASSPRVQGSYEQYF. In DNA form, the CDR3 reads TGTGCCAGCAGTCCAAGGGTACAGGGGTCCTACGAGCAGTACTTC.